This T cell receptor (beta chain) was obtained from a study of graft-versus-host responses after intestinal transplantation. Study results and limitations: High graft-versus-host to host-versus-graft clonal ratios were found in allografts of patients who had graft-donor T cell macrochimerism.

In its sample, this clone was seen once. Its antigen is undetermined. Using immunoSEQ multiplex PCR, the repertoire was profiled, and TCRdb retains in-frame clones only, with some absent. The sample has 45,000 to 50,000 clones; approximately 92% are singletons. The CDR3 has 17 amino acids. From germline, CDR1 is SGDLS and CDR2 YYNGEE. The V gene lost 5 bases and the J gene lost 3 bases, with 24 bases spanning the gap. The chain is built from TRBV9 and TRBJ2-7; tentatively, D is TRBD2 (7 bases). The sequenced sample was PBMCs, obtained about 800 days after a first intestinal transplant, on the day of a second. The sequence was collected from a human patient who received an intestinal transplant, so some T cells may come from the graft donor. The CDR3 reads CASSRRGTLAEFYEQYF. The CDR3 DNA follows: TGTGCCAGCAGTCGTAGGGGGACGCTAGCGGAATTCTACGAGCAGTACTTC.